Below are 5 T cell receptor beta chains sequenced from a single sample in a study of shared clonotypes between healthy human individuals. Profiling relied on immunoSEQ multiplex PCR, and the TCRdb table lists in-frame clones only, not all of them. The repertoire holds 550,000 to 700,000 clones, around three quarters seen once, with more than 1.5% in the top ten. Sequencing was carried out using memory CD4+ T cells sorted from blood. Regarding subset: CD45RA-negative fraction. These receptors all stem from a woman aged 30 to 39 in good health.

The V and J genes are TRBV10-3 and TRBJ1-2, with D unresolved. The CDR3 length is 13 residues. In germline, CDR1 is ENHRY, CDR2 SYGVKD. V was shortened by 4 bases and J by 8 bases, with 14 bases between the two germline ends. The CDR3 region has the DNA TGTGCCATCAGTGTAGGCCTCGGAGAGGGCTACACCTTC. Amino acid sequence: CAISVGLGEGYTF.

The chain is built from TRBV28 and TRBJ2-2, with 12 bases aligning to TRBD2. Per germline, CDR1 MDHEN and CDR2 SYDVKM. The CDR3 covers 18 residues. J was trimmed by 7 bases and V by 5 bases; bases with no gene match: 14. The CDR3 region is CASSHRRLAGVGGGELFF. The CDR3 bases are TGTGCCAGCAGTCATCGCCGACTAGCGGGAGTAGGCGGCGGGGAGCTGTTTTTT. Variable domain in full (rest from reference TRBV28 and TRBJ2-2): DVKVTQSSRYLVKRTGEKVFLECVQDMDHENMFWYRQDPGLGLRLIYFSYDVKMKEKGDIPEGYSVSREKKERFSLILESASTNQTSMYLCASSHRRLAGVGGGELFFGEGSRLTVL.

Only one count was recorded for this clone. This sequence joins TRBV30 and TRBJ1-5; D gene ambiguous. The CDR3 is 13 amino acids. With 0 bases removed from V and 5 bases from J, the gap between germline ends came to 8 bases. Germline values: CDR1 GTSNPN, CDR2 SVGIG (reference sequence). This CDR3 reads CAWSVGRDQPQHF. CDR3 DNA sequence: TGTGCCTGGAGTGTGGGAAGGGATCAGCCCCAGCATTTT.

The chain uses TRBV10-3 and TRBJ1-2; D unresolved. From germline, CDR1 is ENHRY and CDR2 SYGVKD. V was pared by 3 bases and J by 5 bases, with 10 bases between. The CDR3 runs 13 residues. This chain's CDR3 is CAISERGDYGYTF. The CDR3 coding sequence is TGTGCCATCAGTGAACGGGGAGATTATGGCTACACCTTC.

V gene TRBV27 combines with J gene TRBJ2-1, with D perhaps being TRBD1 or TRBD2 (6 bases each). The germline gives CDR1 MNHEY, CDR2 SMNVEV (reference sequence). V lost 4 bases and J 0 bases, leaving 10 bases between the germline ends. The CDR3 runs 15 residues. CDR3: CASSSGAPSYNEQFF. The DNA of the CDR3 is TGTGCCAGCAGTTCGGGGGCGCCCTCCTACAATGAGCAGTTCTTC.